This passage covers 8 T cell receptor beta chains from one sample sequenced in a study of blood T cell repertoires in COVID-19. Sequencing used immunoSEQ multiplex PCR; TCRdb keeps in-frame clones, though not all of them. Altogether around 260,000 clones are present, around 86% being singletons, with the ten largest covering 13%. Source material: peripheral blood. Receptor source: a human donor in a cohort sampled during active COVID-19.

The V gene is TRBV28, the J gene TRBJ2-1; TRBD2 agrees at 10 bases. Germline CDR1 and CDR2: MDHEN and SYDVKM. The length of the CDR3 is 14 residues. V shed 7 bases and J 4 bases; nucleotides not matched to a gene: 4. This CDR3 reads CASILSGRYNEQFF. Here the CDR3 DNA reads TGTGCCAGCATTCTTAGCGGGAGGTACAATGAGCAGTTCTTC.

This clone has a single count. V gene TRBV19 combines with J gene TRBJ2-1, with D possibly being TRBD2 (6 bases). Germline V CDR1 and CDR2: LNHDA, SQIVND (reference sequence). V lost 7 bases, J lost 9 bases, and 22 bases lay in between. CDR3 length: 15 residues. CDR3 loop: CASIPGRDLRGEQFF. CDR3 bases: TGTGCCAGTATTCCGGGGCGGGACCTTAGGGGTGAGCAGTTCTTC.

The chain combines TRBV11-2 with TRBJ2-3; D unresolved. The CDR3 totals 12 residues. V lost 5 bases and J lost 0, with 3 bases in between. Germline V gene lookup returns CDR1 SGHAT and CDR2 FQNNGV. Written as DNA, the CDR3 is TGTGCCAGCAGCCTGAGCACAGATACGCAGTATTTT. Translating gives CASSLSTDTQYF.

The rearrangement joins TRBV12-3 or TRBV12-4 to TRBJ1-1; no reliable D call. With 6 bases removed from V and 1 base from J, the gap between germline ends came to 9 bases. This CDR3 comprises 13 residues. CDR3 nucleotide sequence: TGTGCCAGCAGCGTTCTTTCGAACACTGAAGCTTTCTTT. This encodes CASSVLSNTEAFF.

CDR3 region: CASGGTSSAKNIQYF. Written as DNA, the CDR3 is TGTGCCAGCGGAGGGACTAGCTCGGCCAAAAACATTCAGTACTTC. The chain links TRBV7-9 to TRBJ2-4; TRBD2 matches at 9 bases. This CDR3 spans 15 amino acids. V trimming: 8 bases; J trimming: 1 base; junction bases outside the gene matches: 6. Germline V lookup: CDR1 SEHNR, CDR2 FQNEAQ (reference sequence).

DNA for the CDR3: TGTGCCAGCTCCCGATGGGATACAGGGTCCGGAAACACCATATATTTT. It encodes CASSRWDTGSGNTIYF. The V call is TRBV18, the J call TRBJ1-3; the D gene is possibly TRBD1 (6 bases). CDR3 size: 16 residues. V lost 6 bases and J 4 bases, leaving 19 bases between the germline ends. Germline CDR1 is KGHSH and CDR2 is LQKENI.

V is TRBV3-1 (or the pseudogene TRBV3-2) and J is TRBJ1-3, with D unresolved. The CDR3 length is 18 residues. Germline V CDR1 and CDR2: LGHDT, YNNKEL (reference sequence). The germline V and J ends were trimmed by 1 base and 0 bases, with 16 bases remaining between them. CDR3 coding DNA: TGTGCCAGCAGCCAAGTGCAGGTGCTGGGGAGCTCTGGAAACACCATATATTTT. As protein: CASSQVQVLGSSGNTIYF.

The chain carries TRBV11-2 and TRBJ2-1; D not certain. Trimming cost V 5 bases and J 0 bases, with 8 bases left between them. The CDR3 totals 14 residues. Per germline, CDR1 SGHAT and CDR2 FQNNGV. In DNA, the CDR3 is TGTGCCAGCAGCGTCCGTATCTCCTACAATGAGCAGTTCTTC. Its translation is CASSVRISYNEQFF.